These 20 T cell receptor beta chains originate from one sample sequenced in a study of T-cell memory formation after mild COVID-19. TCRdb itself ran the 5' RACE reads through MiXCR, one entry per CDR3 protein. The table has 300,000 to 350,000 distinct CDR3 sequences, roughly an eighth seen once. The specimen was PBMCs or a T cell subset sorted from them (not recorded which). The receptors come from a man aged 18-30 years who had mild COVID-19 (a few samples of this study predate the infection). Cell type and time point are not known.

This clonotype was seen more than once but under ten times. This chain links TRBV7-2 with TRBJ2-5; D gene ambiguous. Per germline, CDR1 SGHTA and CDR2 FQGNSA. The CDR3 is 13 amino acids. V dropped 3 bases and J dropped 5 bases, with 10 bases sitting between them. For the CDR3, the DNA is TGTGCCAGCAGCTTTCGGATTCGGGAGACCCAGTACTTC. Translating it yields CASSFRIRETQYF.

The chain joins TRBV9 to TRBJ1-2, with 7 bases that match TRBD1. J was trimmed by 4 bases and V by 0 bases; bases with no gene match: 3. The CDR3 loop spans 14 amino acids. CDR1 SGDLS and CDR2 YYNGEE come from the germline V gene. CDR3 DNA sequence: TGTGCCAGCAGCGTAGAGACAGGGACCTATGGCTACACCTTC. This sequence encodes CASSVETGTYGYTF.

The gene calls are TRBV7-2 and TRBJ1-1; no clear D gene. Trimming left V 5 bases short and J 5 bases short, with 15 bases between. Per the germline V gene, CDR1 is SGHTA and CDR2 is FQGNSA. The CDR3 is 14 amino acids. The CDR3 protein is CASSARRGWTEAFF. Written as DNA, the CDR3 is TGTGCCAGCAGCGCCAGGAGAGGATGGACTGAAGCTTTCTTT.

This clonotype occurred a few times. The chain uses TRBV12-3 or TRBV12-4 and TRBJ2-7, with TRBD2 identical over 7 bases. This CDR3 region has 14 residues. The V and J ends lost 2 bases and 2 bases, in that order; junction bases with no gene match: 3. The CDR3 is CASSLPGRTYEQYF. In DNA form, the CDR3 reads TGTGCCAGCAGTTTACCCGGGAGGACCTACGAGCAGTACTTC.

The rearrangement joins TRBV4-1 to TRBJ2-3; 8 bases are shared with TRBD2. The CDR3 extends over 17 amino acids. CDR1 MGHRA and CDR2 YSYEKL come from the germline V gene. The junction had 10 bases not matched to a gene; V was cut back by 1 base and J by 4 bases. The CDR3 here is CASSQASRGGWADTQYF. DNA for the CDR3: TGCGCCAGCAGCCAAGCAAGCCGCGGGGGGTGGGCAGATACGCAGTATTTT.

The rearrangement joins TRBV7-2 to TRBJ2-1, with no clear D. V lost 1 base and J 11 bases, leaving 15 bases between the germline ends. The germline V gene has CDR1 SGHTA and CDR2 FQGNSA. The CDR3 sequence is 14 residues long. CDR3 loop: CASSLEQEGKKQFF. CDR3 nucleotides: TGTGCCAGCAGCTTAGAGCAAGAAGGGAAGAAGCAGTTCTTC.

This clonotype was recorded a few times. The CDR3 DNA is TGTGCCAGCAGTCCGACAGGGTACGAGCAGTACTTC. Translated: CASSPTGYEQYF. The chain joins TRBV12-3 or TRBV12-4 to TRBJ2-7, with TRBD1 matching 7 bases. The V gene end was trimmed by 5 bases and the J gene end by 4 bases; junction bases not matched to a gene: 2. The length of the CDR3 is 12 residues.

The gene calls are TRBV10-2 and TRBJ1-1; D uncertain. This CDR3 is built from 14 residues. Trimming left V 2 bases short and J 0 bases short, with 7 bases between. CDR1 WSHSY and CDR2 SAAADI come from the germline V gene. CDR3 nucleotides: TGCGCCAGCAGTGAGCGACCGCTGAACACTGAAGCTTTCTTT. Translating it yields CASSERPLNTEAFF.

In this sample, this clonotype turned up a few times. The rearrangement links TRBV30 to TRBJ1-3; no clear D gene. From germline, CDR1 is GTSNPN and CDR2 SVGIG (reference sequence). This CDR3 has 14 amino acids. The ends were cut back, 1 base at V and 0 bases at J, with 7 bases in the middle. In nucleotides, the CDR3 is TGTGCCTGGAGTGCCGGGTACTCTGGAAACACCATATATTTT. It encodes CAWSAGYSGNTIYF.

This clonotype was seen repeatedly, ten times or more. CDR3 sequence: CASSYNYEQYF. CDR3 DNA: TGTGCCAGCAGTTACAACTACGAGCAGTACTTC. The chain employs TRBV6-5 and TRBJ2-7; D not resolved. The V gene lost 2 bases and the J gene lost 3 bases, with 2 bases spanning the gap. There are 11 residues in the CDR3. Per germline, CDR1 MNHEY and CDR2 SVGAGI.

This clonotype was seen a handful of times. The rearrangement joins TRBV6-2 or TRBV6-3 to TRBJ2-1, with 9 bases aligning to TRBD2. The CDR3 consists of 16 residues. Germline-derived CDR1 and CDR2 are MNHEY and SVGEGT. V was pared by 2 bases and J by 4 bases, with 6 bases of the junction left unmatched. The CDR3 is CASSYPAGGSYNEQFF. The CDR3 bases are TGTGCCAGCAGTTACCCAGCGGGGGGCTCATACAATGAGCAGTTCTTC.

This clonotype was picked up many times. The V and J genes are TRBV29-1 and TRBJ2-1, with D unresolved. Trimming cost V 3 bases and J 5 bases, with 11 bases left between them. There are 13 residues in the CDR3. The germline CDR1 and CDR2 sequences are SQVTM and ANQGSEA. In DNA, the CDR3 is TGCAGCGTTGAGCAAACACGGGACAATGAGCAGTTCTTC. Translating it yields CSVEQTRDNEQFF.

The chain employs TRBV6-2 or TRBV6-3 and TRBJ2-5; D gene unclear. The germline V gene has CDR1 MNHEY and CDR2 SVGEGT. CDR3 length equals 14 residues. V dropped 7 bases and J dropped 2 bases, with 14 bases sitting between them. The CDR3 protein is CASKDGANQETQYF. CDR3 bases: TGTGCCAGCAAGGATGGAGCCAATCAAGAGACCCAGTACTTC.

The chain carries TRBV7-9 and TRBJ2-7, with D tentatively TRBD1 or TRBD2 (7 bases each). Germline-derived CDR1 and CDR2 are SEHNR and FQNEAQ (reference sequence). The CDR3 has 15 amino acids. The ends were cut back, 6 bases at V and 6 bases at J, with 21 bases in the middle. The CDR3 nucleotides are TGTGCCAGCAGGACCTCAGGGGGGGTACGGGTCGAGCAGTACTTC. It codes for CASRTSGGVRVEQYF.

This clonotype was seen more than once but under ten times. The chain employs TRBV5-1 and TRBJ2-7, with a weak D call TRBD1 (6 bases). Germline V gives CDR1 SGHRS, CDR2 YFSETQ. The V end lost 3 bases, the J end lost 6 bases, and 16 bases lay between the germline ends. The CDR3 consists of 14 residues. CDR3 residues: CASSWDTTTGEQYF. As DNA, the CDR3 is TGCGCCAGCAGCTGGGACACAACCACGGGCGAGCAGTACTTC.

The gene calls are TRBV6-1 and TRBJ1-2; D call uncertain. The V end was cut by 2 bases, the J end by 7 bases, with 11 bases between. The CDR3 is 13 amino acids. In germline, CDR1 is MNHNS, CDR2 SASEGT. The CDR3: CASSESLNGGYTF. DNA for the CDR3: TGTGCCAGCAGTGAATCCCTGAACGGTGGCTACACCTTC.

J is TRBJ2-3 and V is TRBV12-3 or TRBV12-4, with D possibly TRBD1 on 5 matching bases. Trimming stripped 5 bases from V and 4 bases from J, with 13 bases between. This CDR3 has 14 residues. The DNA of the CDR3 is TGTGCCAGCAGTACCCAGGGTAGTTCAGATACGCAGTATTTT. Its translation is CASSTQGSSDTQYF.

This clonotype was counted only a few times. The CDR3, as DNA: TGTGCCAGTAGTATATTCCCACCGGGGGAGCAGTTCTTC. Protein sequence: CASSIFPPGEQFF. V and J are TRBV19 and TRBJ2-1; possible D gene TRBD2, 5 bases. Germline V gives CDR1 LNHDA, CDR2 SQIVND (reference sequence). V lost 2 bases to trimming and J lost 10 bases, with 12 bases between them. The CDR3 is made up of 13 amino acids.

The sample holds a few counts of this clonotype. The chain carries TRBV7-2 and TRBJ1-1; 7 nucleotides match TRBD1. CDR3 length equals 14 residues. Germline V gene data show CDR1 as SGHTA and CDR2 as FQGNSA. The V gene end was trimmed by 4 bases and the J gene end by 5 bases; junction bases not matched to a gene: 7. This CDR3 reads CASSSNRGETEAFF. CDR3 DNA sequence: TGTGCCAGCAGCTCTAACAGGGGTGAAACTGAAGCTTTCTTT. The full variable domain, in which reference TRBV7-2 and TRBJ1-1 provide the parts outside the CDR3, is GAGVSQSPSNKVTEKGKDVELRCDPISGHTALYWYRQSLGQGLEFLIYFQGNSAPDKSGLPSDRFSAERTGGSVSTLTIQRTQQEDSAVYLCASSSNRGETEAFFGQGTRLTVV.

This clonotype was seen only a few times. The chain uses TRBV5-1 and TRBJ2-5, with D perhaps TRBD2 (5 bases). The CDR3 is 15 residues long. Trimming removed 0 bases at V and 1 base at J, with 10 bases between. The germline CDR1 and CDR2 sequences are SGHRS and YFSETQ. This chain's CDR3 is CASSLARDGQETQYF. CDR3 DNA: TGCGCCAGCAGCTTGGCCCGGGATGGCCAAGAGACCCAGTACTTC.